The 21 T cell receptor beta chains below were found in one sample sequenced in a study of shared clonotypes between healthy human individuals. Sequenced by immunoSEQ multiplex PCR; TCRdb stores in-frame clones only, minus some. The sample lists over 2 million clones, about nine tenths occurring once. Sequenced: naive CD4+ T cells from PBMCs. The subset here: CD45RA+ positively selected. These receptors all come from a man aged 18 to 29 in good health. Some clones in this sample may be carry-over from other donors' samples.

The DNA of the CDR3 is TGTGCCAGCAGTTTAGGCGGGAGGAGGACAGATACGCAGTATTTT. It is translated as CASSLGGRRTDTQYF. The chain uses TRBV28 and TRBJ2-3, with 8 bases matching TRBD2. Per the germline V gene, CDR1 is MDHEN and CDR2 is SYDVKM. This CDR3 contains 15 residues. With V trimmed by 2 bases and J by 3 bases, 4 bases remained unmatched.

V and J are TRBV5-1 and TRBJ2-7; 15 nucleotides align to TRBD2. With 4 bases clipped from V and 4 bases from J, the junction kept 6 bases outside the gene matches. The CDR3 extends over 16 amino acids. Germline CDR1 is SGHRS and CDR2 is YFSETQ. The CDR3 nucleotides are TGCGCCAGCAGCGGCGGGACTAGCGGGAGGAAATACGAGCAGTACTTC. This sequence encodes CASSGGTSGRKYEQYF.

On this clone itself: The sample carries other DNA sequences with the same CDR3. The V and J genes are TRBV5-1 and TRBJ2-2, with D perhaps matching TRBD1 (5 bases). Germline-derived CDR1 and CDR2 are SGHRS and YFSETQ. This CDR3 comprises 15 residues. Trimming shortened V by 2 bases and J by 0 bases, and 8 bases separated the two germline ends. CDR3 bases: TGCGCCAGCAGCTTAACAGGCCCGAACACCGGGGAGCTGTTTTTT. This encodes CASSLTGPNTGELFF.

V and J are TRBV29-1 and TRBJ1-1; 7 bases line up with TRBD1. The CDR3 contains 17 residues. V was pared by 0 bases and J by 0 bases, with 10 bases of the junction left unmatched. In germline, CDR1 is SQVTM, CDR2 ANQGSEA. The CDR3 reads CSVEDSGTALMNTEAFF. Written as DNA, the CDR3 is TGCAGCGTTGAAGATTCTGGGACAGCCCTGATGAACACTGAAGCTTTCTTT. Full variable domain (outside the CDR3, taken from reference TRBV29-1 and TRBJ1-1): SAVISQKPSRDICQRGTSLTIQCQVDSQVTMMFWYRQQPGQSLTLIATANQGSEATYESGFVIDKFPISRPNLTFSTLTVSNMSPEDSSIYLCSVEDSGTALMNTEAFFGQGTRLTVV.

This chain's CDR3 is CASSTYPGLALEQFF. The CDR3 bases are TGTGCCAGCTCAACGTATCCGGGACTAGCTCTTGAGCAGTTCTTC. The V and J genes are TRBV18 and TRBJ2-1; TRBD2 agrees at 9 bases. V gave up 5 bases and J gave up 9 bases; unmatched junction bases: 11. Germline CDR1 and CDR2: KGHSH and LQKENI. This CDR3 spans 15 amino acids.

The V gene is TRBV28, the J gene TRBJ1-2; 9 nucleotides agree with TRBD1. Looked up from germline, CDR1 is MDHEN and CDR2 is SYDVKM. V shed 4 bases and J 8 bases; nucleotides not matched to a gene: 5. The CDR3 is 13 amino acids. CDR3 in amino acids: CASSSGQGLGYTF. The CDR3 bases are TGTGCCAGCAGTTCGGGACAGGGTTTGGGCTACACCTTC.

This clone has only one observation. V is TRBV5-1 and J is TRBJ2-2; D may be TRBD1 (6 bases). The CDR3 loop spans 16 amino acids. CDR1 and CDR2 from the germline V gene are SGHRS and YFSETQ. V dropped 0 bases and J dropped 5 bases, with 14 bases sitting between them. The CDR3 sequence is CASSLAETGMTGELFF. The DNA of the CDR3 is TGCGCCAGCAGCTTGGCCGAGACAGGCATGACCGGGGAGCTGTTTTTT.

The CDR3, as DNA: TGTGCCAGCAGCGTAGAGAGCGGGAGAACGGGCGAGCAGTACTTC. It yields the protein CASSVESGRTGEQYF. The V gene is TRBV9, the J gene TRBJ2-7, with 8 bases identical to TRBD2. Trimming removed 0 bases from V and 6 bases from J; junction bases left unmatched: 8. Germline values: CDR1 SGDLS, CDR2 YYNGEE. The CDR3 has 15 residues.

In its sample, this clone was seen once. The J gene is TRBJ1-5, the V gene TRBV5-4, with 7 bases identical to TRBD1. Germline CDR1 and CDR2: SGHNT and YYREEE (reference sequence). V shed 4 bases, J shed 3 bases, and the junction held 4 bases outside the gene matches. This CDR3 contains 14 residues. The CDR3 region is CASSAQGVNQPQHF. DNA for the CDR3: TGTGCCAGCAGCGCCCAGGGGGTCAATCAGCCCCAGCATTTT.

The chain carries TRBV7-2 and TRBJ2-2; TRBD2 matches 7 bases. The CDR3 is made up of 14 amino acids. V was clipped by 1 base and J by 4 bases; unmatched bases: 0. Germline V lookup: CDR1 SGHTA, CDR2 FQGNSA. CDR3 loop: CASSLGTSTGELFF. For the CDR3, the DNA is TGTGCCAGCAGCTTAGGGACTAGCACCGGGGAGCTGTTTTTT.

With respect to this clone: Other nucleotide sequences from this sample produce the same CDR3. The chain joins TRBV20-1 to TRBJ2-3; no definite D call. The CDR3 spans 11 residues. From germline, CDR1 is DFQATT and CDR2 SNEGSKA (reference sequence). The V end was cut by 3 bases, the J end by 4 bases, with 5 bases between. The CDR3, as DNA: TGCAGTGCTAGTCGGTCAGATACGCAGTATTTT. Translated: CSASRSDTQYF.

The chain links TRBV7-3 to TRBJ2-1, with D possibly matching TRBD1 (5 bases). Germline CDR1 SGHTA, CDR2 FQGTGA. This CDR3 has 15 amino acids. Between the trimmed V and J ends, which lost 0 bases and 4 bases, there was a span of 10 bases. This CDR3 reads CASSLTAGNYNEQFF. CDR3 nucleotide sequence: TGTGCCAGCAGCTTAACGGCAGGGAATTACAATGAGCAGTTCTTC.

This chain connects TRBV28 to TRBJ2-7, with 8 bases aligning to TRBD2. Germline lookup yields CDR1 MDHEN and CDR2 SYDVKM. Trimming removed 8 bases from V and 4 bases from J; junction bases left unmatched: 13. The CDR3 extends over 15 amino acids. CDR3 loop: CASLQGLAGFYEQYF. CDR3 DNA: TGTGCCAGCCTTCAGGGTTTAGCGGGATTTTACGAGCAGTACTTC.

The gene calls are TRBV18 and TRBJ1-5, with no clear D. V lost 5 bases, J lost 1 base, and 15 bases lay in between. The CDR3 is 16 residues long. CDR1 is KGHSH, CDR2 LQKENI, per germline. This CDR3 is CASSNGVPGSNQPQHF. In nucleotides, the CDR3 is TGTGCCAGCTCAAACGGGGTTCCGGGCAGCAATCAGCCCCAGCATTTT.

The gene calls are TRBV4-2 and TRBJ2-7; perhaps TRBD2 as D (9 bases). V gave up 0 bases and J gave up 3 bases, with 18 bases separating them. CDR1 is LGHNA and CDR2 is YNFKEQ in the germline V gene. This CDR3 contains 17 residues. CDR3 coding DNA: TGTGCCAGCAGCCAAGACCCTAGCGGGACAGGCGGCTACGAGCAGTACTTC. Protein product: CASSQDPSGTGGYEQYF.

The gene calls are TRBV5-1 and TRBJ1-4; weak D call: TRBD1 (6 bases). There are 16 residues in the CDR3. V was trimmed by 4 bases and J by 0 bases, leaving 13 bases between them. Looked up from germline, CDR1 is SGHRS and CDR2 is YFSETQ. The CDR3 DNA reads as TGCGCCAGCAGCCCGGGACAAGTTGCAACTAATGAAAAACTGTTTTTT. Its translation is CASSPGQVATNEKLFF.

On this clone itself: The same CDR3 also results from other DNA sequences found in this sample. The chain employs TRBV18 and TRBJ2-5; D unresolved. The CDR3 spans 11 residues. Per germline, CDR1 KGHSH and CDR2 LQKENI. V lost 5 bases and J lost 0, with 1 base in between. CDR3 in DNA: TGTGCCAGCTCAGACCAAGAGACCCAGTACTTC. It encodes CASSDQETQYF. Together with reference TRBV18 and TRBJ2-5, the CDR3 gives the full variable domain: NAGVMQNPRHLVRRRGQEARLRCSPMKGHSHVYWYRQLPEEGLKFMVYLQKENIIDESGMPKERFSAEFPKEGPSILRIQQVVRGDSAAYFCASSDQETQYFGPGTRLLVL.

The rearrangement links TRBV7-6 to TRBJ1-2; tentative D call: TRBD1 (5 bases). The CDR3 spans 15 residues. V was pared by 0 bases and J by 2 bases, with 10 bases between. In germline, CDR1 is SGHVS, CDR2 FNYEAQ. The CDR3 here is CASSLALRQNYGYTF. The CDR3, as DNA: TGTGCCAGCAGCTTAGCGCTGAGACAGAACTATGGCTACACCTTC.

This chain links TRBV7-9 with TRBJ2-7; D might be TRBD1 (5 bases). Germline-derived CDR1 and CDR2 are SEHNR and FQNEAQ (reference sequence). There are 14 residues in the CDR3. V was trimmed by 5 bases and J by 2 bases, leaving 13 bases between them. Here the CDR3 reads CASSTTGIPYEQYF. The CDR3 nucleotides are TGTGCCAGCAGCACCACAGGTATTCCCTACGAGCAGTACTTC.

The chain has TRBV4-2 and TRBJ2-7; D gene ambiguous. V lost 4 bases to trimming and J lost 5 bases, with 18 bases between them. Germline CDR1 is LGHNA and CDR2 is YNFKEQ. This CDR3 spans 15 amino acids. CDR3 amino acids: CASSPFFADTDEQYF. CDR3 sequence (DNA): TGTGCCAGCAGCCCCTTCTTTGCGGATACCGACGAGCAGTACTTC.

On this clone itself: A read error may produce the germline difference seen at one junction end. The sample has other DNA sequences that encode this CDR3 too. This sequence joins TRBV5-8 and TRBJ2-2; D ambiguous. CDR3 length equals 13 residues. Germline CDR1 SGHTS, CDR2 YDEGEE. The CDR3 protein is CASSFRNTGELFF. In DNA, the CDR3 is TGCGCCAGCAGCTTCAGAAACACCGGGGAGCTGTTTTTT.